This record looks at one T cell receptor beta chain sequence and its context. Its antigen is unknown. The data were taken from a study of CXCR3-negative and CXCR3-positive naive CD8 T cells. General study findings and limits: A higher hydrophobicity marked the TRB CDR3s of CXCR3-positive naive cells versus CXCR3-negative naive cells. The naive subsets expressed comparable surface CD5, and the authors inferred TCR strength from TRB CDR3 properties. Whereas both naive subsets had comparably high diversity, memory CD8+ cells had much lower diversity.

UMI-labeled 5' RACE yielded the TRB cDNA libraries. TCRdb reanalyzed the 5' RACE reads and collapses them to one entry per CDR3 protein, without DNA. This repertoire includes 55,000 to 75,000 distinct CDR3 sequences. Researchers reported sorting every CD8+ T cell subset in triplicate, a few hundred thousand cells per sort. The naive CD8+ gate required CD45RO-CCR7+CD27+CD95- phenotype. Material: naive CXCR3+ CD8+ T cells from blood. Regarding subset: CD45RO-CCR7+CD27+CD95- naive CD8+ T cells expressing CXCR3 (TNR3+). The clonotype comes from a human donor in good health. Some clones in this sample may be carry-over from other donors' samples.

The chain's CDR3 is CASRHRHADEQYF. This chain links TRBV23-1 with TRBJ2-7. TRBV23-1 qualifies as an ORF whose function is uncertain. The CDR3 contains 13 residues.